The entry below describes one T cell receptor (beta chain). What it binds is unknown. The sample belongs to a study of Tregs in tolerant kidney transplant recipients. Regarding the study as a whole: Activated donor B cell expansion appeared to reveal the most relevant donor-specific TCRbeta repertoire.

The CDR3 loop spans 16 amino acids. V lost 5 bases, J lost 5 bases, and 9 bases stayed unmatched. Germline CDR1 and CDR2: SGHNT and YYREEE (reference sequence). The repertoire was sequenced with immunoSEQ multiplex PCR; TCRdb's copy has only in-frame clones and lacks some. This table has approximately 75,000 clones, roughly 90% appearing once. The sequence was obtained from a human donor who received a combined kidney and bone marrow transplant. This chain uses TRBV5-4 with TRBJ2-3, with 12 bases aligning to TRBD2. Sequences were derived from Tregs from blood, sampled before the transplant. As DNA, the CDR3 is TGTGCCAGCAGGGTGACTAGCGGGAGTGGAGGAGATACGCAGTATTTT. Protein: CASRVTSGSGGDTQYF.